This T cell receptor beta chain was identified during a study of cytomegalovirus exposure and HLA in healthy donors. General study results and limits: When analyzed later, a missense DCLRE1C variant was found to be linked to TCR beta V- and J-gene trimming. Associated with cytomegalovirus, according to the listing, were around 160 TCR beta chains.

About this clone: The antigen remains unidentified.

This PCR relied on a set of 60 Vbeta primers and 13 Jbeta primers. How the authors handled the data: Later, an analysis found tens of millions of unique TCR beta chains, and roughly 10 million of these were shared. Profiled with immunoSEQ multiplex PCR; TCRdb holds only in-frame clones, not every one. V and J calls and clone size are copied from that table; D and trimming were computed from the DNA. Here the sample spans 150,000 to 200,000 clones, about 80% being singletons. CDR1 SGHVS and CDR2 FNYEAQ come from the germline V gene. CDR3 size: 17 residues. The germline V and J ends were trimmed by 1 base and 5 bases, with 20 bases remaining between them.

The sample consisted of PBMCs. This TCR derives from a man aged 18 to 30 in good health and CMV-seropositive. The V gene is TRBV7-6, the J gene TRBJ1-1; D uncertain. Here the CDR3 reads CASSLESIGGSQTEAFF. The CDR3 nucleotides read TGTGCCAGCAGCTTAGAGTCAATCGGCGGATCGCAAACTGAAGCTTTCTTT.